Listed here is a single T cell receptor (beta chain). What it recognizes is unknown. Germline assignment: CDR1 SGHVS and CDR2 FQNEAQ. The junction had 11 bases not matched to a gene; V was cut back by 7 bases and J by 3 bases. This CDR3 spans 15 amino acids. This sample is drawn from a study of cytomegalovirus exposure and HLA in healthy donors. The study ran its PCR with 60 Vbeta and 13 Jbeta primers. Libraries were prepared by immunoSEQ multiplex PCR; TCRdb keeps only in-frame clonotypes and omits some of them. The sample records approximately 220,000 clones, 65% to 80% being singletons. Study observations and caveats: Within an earlier analysis, most TCR beta V segments proved productive either about 90% or about 30% of the time.

The clonotype was recovered from a girl aged 2-10 years in good health and CMV-seronegative. The V call is TRBV7-8, the J call TRBJ2-7; 8 positions match TRBD1. Material: PBMCs. For the CDR3, the DNA is TGTGCCAGCAACCCGCGGGACAGGCGTCTCTACGAGCAGTACTTC. It codes for CASNPRDRRLYEQYF.